This passage covers 14 T cell receptor beta chains from one sample sequenced in a study of blood T cell repertoires in COVID-19. The data were produced by immunoSEQ multiplex PCR, yet TCRdb's version contains in-frame clones alone and is incomplete. The data show 70,000 to 95,000 clones, with approximately 84% seen just once and around 12% held by the top ten. Sequenced material: peripheral blood. These receptors all come from a human donor in a cohort sampled during active COVID-19.

This clone was detected a few times. The chain uses TRBV10-2 and TRBJ2-3, with D perhaps matching TRBD2 (6 bases). The length of the CDR3 is 15 residues. Looked up from germline, CDR1 is WSHSY and CDR2 is SAAADI. V lost 7 bases and J lost 6, with 20 bases in between. The CDR3 sequence is CASKEGPVYGDTQYF. The DNA for the CDR3 is TGCGCCAGCAAGGAGGGCCCGGTCTACGGGGATACGCAGTATTTT.

The rearrangement joins TRBV6-5 to TRBJ2-7, with 10 bases aligning to TRBD1. Germline CDR1 and CDR2: MNHEY and SVGAGI. The junction had 8 bases not matched to a gene; V was cut back by 4 bases and J by 5 bases. The CDR3 consists of 15 residues. The CDR3 region is CASSFISGTGDEQYF. Written as DNA, the CDR3 is TGTGCCAGCAGTTTCATTTCCGGGACAGGGGACGAGCAGTACTTC.

As to this clone: The sample has other DNA sequences that encode this CDR3 too. V and J are TRBV9 and TRBJ2-6; D not resolved. CDR3 length: 14 residues. V lost 3 bases and J 0 bases, leaving 4 bases between the germline ends. In germline, CDR1 is SGDLS, CDR2 YYNGEE. In nucleotides, the CDR3 is TGTGCCAGCAGCGCGAGCTCTGGGGCCAACGTCCTGACTTTC. Translated, it gives CASSASSGANVLTF.

The chain employs TRBV3-1 (or the pseudogene TRBV3-2) and TRBJ2-4, with a weak D call TRBD2 (5 bases). The CDR3 has 18 amino acids. Germline CDR1 is LGHDT and CDR2 is YNNKEL (reference sequence). V was clipped by 0 bases and J by 0 bases, with 15 bases between them. The CDR3 DNA reads as TGTGCCAGCAGCCAAGACGCGACTGGAGGAATAGCCAAAAACATTCAGTACTTC. As protein: CASSQDATGGIAKNIQYF.

The genes are TRBV5-6 and TRBJ1-2; D gene uncertain. The V end was cut by 0 bases, the J end by 8 bases, with 14 bases between. CDR1 is SGHDT and CDR2 is YYEEEE in the germline V gene. The CDR3 is made up of 14 amino acids. CDR3 residues: CASSLVGRARGYTF. CDR3 DNA: TGTGCCAGCAGCTTGGTTGGCCGCGCGCGGGGCTACACCTTC.

The chain has TRBV9 and TRBJ2-3; D is unclear. The germline V gene encodes CDR1 SGDLS and CDR2 YYNGEE. This CDR3 has 13 residues. Trimming cost V 4 bases and J 6 bases, with 12 bases left between them. The CDR3 nucleotides are TGTGCCAGCAGCACACGCTACGGGGATACGCAGTATTTT. It encodes CASSTRYGDTQYF.

This chain joins TRBV4-1 and TRBJ2-7, with TRBD2 identical over 7 bases. With 4 bases clipped from V and 3 bases from J, the junction kept 9 bases outside the gene matches. This CDR3 is built from 15 residues. CDR1 and CDR2 from the germline V gene are MGHRA and YSYEKL. The CDR3 protein is CASSPGRRGVYEQYF. The CDR3 DNA reads as TGCGCCAGCAGCCCCGGGAGGCGTGGGGTCTACGAGCAGTACTTC.

This clone occurred a few times. V gene TRBV28 combines with J gene TRBJ1-1; D is perhaps TRBD1 (5 bases). The V gene lost 8 bases and the J gene lost 1 base, with 8 bases spanning the gap. Germline V gene lookup returns CDR1 MDHEN and CDR2 SYDVKM. The length of the CDR3 is 12 residues. The CDR3 loop is CASHTGNTEAFF. CDR3 coding DNA: TGTGCCAGCCACACAGGGAACACTGAAGCTTTCTTT.

The rearrangement joins TRBV9 to TRBJ2-2, with TRBD1 identical over 7 bases. Germline lookup yields CDR1 SGDLS and CDR2 YYNGEE. V lost 4 bases and J lost 0; bases outside the gene matches: 6. The CDR3 covers 16 residues. The chain's CDR3 is CASSPPGTANTGELFF. The CDR3 region has the DNA TGTGCCAGCAGCCCCCCGGGGACAGCGAACACCGGGGAGCTGTTTTTT.

This clone was counted between two and nine times. This chain uses TRBV5-1 with TRBJ2-5; 8 nucleotides agree with TRBD1. V lost 0 bases and J lost 5; bases outside the gene matches: 6. From germline, CDR1 is SGHRS and CDR2 YFSETQ. The CDR3 extends over 15 amino acids. The CDR3 loop is CASSLVDRVRETQYF. CDR3 bases: TGCGCCAGCAGCTTGGTGGACAGGGTCCGGGAGACCCAGTACTTC.

This clone was seen only a few times. The chain is built from TRBV5-6 and TRBJ2-7; 7 bases are shared with TRBD2. The CDR3 is 17 residues long. Germline CDR1 is SGHDT and CDR2 is YYEEEE. With 7 bases clipped from V and 0 bases from J, the junction kept 16 bases outside the gene matches. This chain's CDR3 is CASGDAFSGPSSYEQYF. The DNA of the CDR3 is TGTGCCAGCGGCGATGCATTTAGCGGGCCGAGCTCCTACGAGCAGTACTTC.

This clone was observed once. The chain is built from TRBV11-2 and TRBJ2-7; possible D gene TRBD2, 6 bases. Trimming took off 5 bases at V and 6 bases at J, with 20 bases between the two ends. Germline lookup yields CDR1 SGHAT and CDR2 FQNNGV. The CDR3 consists of 15 residues. CDR3 in DNA: TGTGCCAGCAGCCCTAGGGAGGCTTTAAGACGCGAGCAGTACTTC. Translated, it gives CASSPREALRREQYF.

DNA for the CDR3: TGTGCCAGCAGCGTAGCTGGACACGGCTCCTACGAGCAGTACTTC. Residues: CASSVAGHGSYEQYF. The chain links TRBV9 to TRBJ2-7; perhaps TRBD1 as D (5 bases). V was clipped by 0 bases and J by 0 bases, with 10 bases between them. Per the germline V gene, CDR1 is SGDLS and CDR2 is YYNGEE. This CDR3 spans 15 amino acids.

In its sample, this clone was seen once. The gene calls are TRBV6-5 and TRBJ1-5; possible D gene TRBD1, 6 bases. Germline loops: CDR1 MNHEY, CDR2 SVGAGI. V was shortened by 4 bases and J by 7 bases, with 14 bases between the two germline ends. CDR3 length equals 14 residues. The CDR3 loop is CASSLDRILQPQHF. As DNA, the CDR3 is TGTGCCAGCAGTTTGGACAGAATATTACAGCCCCAGCATTTT.